The clone carrying this T cell receptor (beta chain) was seen more than once but under ten times. The data stem from a study of T cells after yellow fever vaccination. Overall study context: The SMART-Seq v4 Ultra Low Input method served to prepare the low-cell-number fractions.

Trimming removed 3 bases from V and 7 bases from J, with 13 bases in between. Germline V gene data show CDR1 as MGHRA and CDR2 as YSYEKL. The length of the CDR3 is 15 residues. TCRdb reanalysed the 5' RACE reads using MiXCR and keeps one entry per CDR3 protein. The table has a few hundred thousand distinct CDR3 sequences, around 17% seen once. This TCR was sampled from a man aged 18 to 30 who received the YFV17D yellow fever vaccine. Sequencing used PBMCs, obtained around 5 days after the first yellow fever vaccination. The chain employs TRBV4-1 and TRBJ1-6; D ambiguous. DNA of the CDR3: TGCGCCAGCAGCCAGTCTCGGCTCGTAAATTCACCCCTCCACTTT. Residues: CASSQSRLVNSPLHF.